This is a list of T cell receptor beta chains from one sample in a study of tumor-infiltrating lymphocytes in primary liver carcinoma. TCRdb reanalysed the multiplex PCR reads using MiXCR and keeps one entry per CDR3 protein. The sample shows roughly 180,000 distinct CDR3 sequences, around 60% of them seen only once. The sample was peripheral blood. These receptors were collected from a middle-aged man with primary liver carcinoma and hepatitis B virus infection. Both conserved end residues are trimmed from each CDR3. A D gene is named only where the DNA matches it firmly. Size is omitted from some rows. Given values are once, few, many or a class for expanded clones.

>TRBV7-8|-|12|TRBD1
ASDRGASGQPQH
>TRBV11-2|many|12|-
ASRRSGSTDTQY
>TRBV11-1|-|11|-
ASNTSAWDEQY
>TRBV6-5|-|12|-
ASTPASGYTEAF
>TRBV12-3/TRBV12-4|-|12|-
ASSLEQANYGYT
>TRBV11-2|once|16|TRBD2
ANSLRPAGSSSYNEQF
>TRBV6-5|few|12|-
ASSYGAGNSPLH
>TRBV30|few|11|-
AWMARVQDTQY
>TRBV6-5|-|10|-
ASGSRDNEQF
>TRBV6-5|-|12|-
ASRSLTPQETQY
>TRBV13|few|9|-
ASSLRGEQY
>TRBV11-2|many|13|-
ASSLALTGPYEQY
>TRBV5-6|-|11|-
ASSFGRSNEQF
>TRBV12-3/TRBV12-4|few|11|-
ASSNDYSYEQY
>TRBV12-3/TRBV12-4|-|13|-
TSSFRRGWNYGYT
>TRBV5-5|-|13|TRBD1
ASSLPGQGWETQY
>TRBV11-2|many|10|-
ASSLGRETQY
>TRBV4-1|-|13|-
ANSQVTGTPGELF
>TRBV12-3/TRBV12-4|few|10|-
ASSLGRGGYT
>TRBV7-8|-|15|TRBD1
ASSLGGTASPNQPQH
>TRBV4-1|-|13|TRBD2
ASSQYSLAVDTQY
>TRBV2|-|13|TRBD1
ASSEGDRGGKGAF
>TRBV12-3/TRBV12-4|-|10|-
ASSLYGYEQY
>TRBV28|-|13|TRBD1
ASRSGTVGTGELF
>TRBV11-2|many|12|TRBD1
ASSTQGLQETQY
>TRBV11-2|-|12|-
ASSWPMRQETQY
>TRBV12-3/TRBV12-4|-|14|TRBD2
VSSSVTSGNTDTQY
>TRBV5-4|-|13|-
ASKLLACRRNEQF
>TRBV11-2|-|12|-
ASSRGDRVTEAL